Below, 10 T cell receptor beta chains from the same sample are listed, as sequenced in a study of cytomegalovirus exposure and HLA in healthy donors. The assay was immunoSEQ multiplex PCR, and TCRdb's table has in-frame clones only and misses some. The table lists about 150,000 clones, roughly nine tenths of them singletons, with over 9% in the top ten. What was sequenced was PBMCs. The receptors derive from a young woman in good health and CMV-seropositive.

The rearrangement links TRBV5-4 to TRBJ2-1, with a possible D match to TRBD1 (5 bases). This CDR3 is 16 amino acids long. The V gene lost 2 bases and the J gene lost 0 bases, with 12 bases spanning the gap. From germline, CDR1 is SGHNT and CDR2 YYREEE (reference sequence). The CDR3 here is CASSFAGLSSYNEQFF. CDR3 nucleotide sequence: TGTGCCAGCAGCTTTGCAGGGCTGAGCTCCTACAATGAGCAGTTCTTC.

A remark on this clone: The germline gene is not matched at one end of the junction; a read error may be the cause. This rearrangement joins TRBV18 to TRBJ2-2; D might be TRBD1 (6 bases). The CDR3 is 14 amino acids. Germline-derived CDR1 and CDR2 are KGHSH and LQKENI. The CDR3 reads CASSPRQDTGELFF. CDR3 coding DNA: TGTGCCAGCTCACCAAGACAGGACACGGGGGAGCTGTTTTTT.

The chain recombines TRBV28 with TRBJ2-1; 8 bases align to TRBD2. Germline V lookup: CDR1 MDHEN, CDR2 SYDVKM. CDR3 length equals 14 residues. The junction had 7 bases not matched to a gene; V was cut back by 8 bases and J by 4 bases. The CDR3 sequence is CASSSRGDYNEQFF. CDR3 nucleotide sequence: TGTGCCAGCTCTTCGCGGGGGGATTACAATGAGCAGTTCTTC.

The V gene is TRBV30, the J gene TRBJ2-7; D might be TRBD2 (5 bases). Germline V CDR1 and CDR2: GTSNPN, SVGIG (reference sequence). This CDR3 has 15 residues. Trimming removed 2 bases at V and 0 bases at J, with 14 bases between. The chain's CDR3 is CAWSPRPGSSYEQYF. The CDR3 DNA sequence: TGTGCCTGGAGTCCTCGGCCGGGGAGCTCCTACGAGCAGTACTTC. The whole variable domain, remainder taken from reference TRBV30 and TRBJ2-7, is SQTIHQWPATLVQPVGSPLSLECTVEGTSNPNLYWYRQAAGRGLQLLFYSVGIGQISSEVPQNLSASRPQDRQFILSSKKLLLSDSGFYLCAWSPRPGSSYEQYFGPGTRLTVT.

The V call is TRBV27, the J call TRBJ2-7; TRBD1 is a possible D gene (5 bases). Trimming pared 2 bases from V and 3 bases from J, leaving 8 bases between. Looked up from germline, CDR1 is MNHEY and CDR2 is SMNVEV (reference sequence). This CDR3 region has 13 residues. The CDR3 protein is CASSLGQDYEQYF. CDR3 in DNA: TGTGCCAGCAGTTTAGGACAAGACTACGAGCAGTACTTC.

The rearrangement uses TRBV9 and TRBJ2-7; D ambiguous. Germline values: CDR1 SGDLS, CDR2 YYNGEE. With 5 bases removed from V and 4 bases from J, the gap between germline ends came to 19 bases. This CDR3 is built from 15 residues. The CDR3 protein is CASSVSPAPGYEQYF. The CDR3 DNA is TGTGCCAGCAGTGTGTCCCCAGCGCCCGGGTACGAGCAGTACTTC.

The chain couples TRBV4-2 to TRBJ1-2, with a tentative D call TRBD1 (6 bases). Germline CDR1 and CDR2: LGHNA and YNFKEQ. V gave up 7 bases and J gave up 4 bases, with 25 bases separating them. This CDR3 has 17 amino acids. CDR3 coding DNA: TGTGCCAGCACTCCAAGGTTGATGGGGGCGCAACCCTATGGCTACACCTTC. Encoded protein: CASTPRLMGAQPYGYTF.

The CDR3, as DNA: TGCGCCAGCAGCACTGGGACAGCCGATAGCAATCAGCCCCAGCATTTT. As protein: CASSTGTADSNQPQHF. The chain is built from TRBV5-1 and TRBJ1-5; 7 nucleotides align to TRBD1. CDR1 and CDR2 (germline): SGHRS, YFSETQ. The CDR3 covers 16 residues. Trimming took 4 bases from V and 0 from J; bases not matched to a gene: 7. The full variable domain, its missing parts supplied by reference TRBV5-1 and TRBJ1-5, is KAGVTQTPRYLIKTRGQQVTLSCSPISGHRSVSWYQQTPGQGLQFLFEYFSETQRNKGNFPGRFSGRQFSNSRSEMNVSTLELGDSALYLCASSTGTADSNQPQHFGDGTRLSIL.

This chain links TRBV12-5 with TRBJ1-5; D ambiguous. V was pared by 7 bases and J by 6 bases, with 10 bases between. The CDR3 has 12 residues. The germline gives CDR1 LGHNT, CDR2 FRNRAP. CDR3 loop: CASAVSGQPQHF. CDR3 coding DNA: TGTGCTAGTGCGGTTTCCGGTCAGCCCCAGCATTTT. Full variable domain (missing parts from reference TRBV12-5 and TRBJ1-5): DARVTQTPRHKVTEMGQEVTMRCQPILGHNTVFWYRQTMMQGLELLAYFRNRAPLDDSGMPKDRFSAEMPDATLATLKIQPSEPRDSAVYFCASAVSGQPQHFGDGTRLSIL.

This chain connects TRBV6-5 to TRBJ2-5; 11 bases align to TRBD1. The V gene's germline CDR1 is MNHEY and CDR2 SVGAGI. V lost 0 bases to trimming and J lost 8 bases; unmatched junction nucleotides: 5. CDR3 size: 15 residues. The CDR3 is CASSYSPGQGGTQYF. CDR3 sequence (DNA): TGTGCCAGCAGTTACTCCCCGGGACAGGGGGGTACCCAGTACTTC.